The present TCR beta chain was sequenced within a study of control samples from healthy donors and cancer patients. Assay: immunoSEQ multiplex PCR; the TCRdb copy retains only in-frame clones and omits some. The table includes approximately 190,000 clones, 91% detected once. CDR3 size: 15 residues. The V segment lost 4 bases and the J segment 3 bases; nucleotides outside the gene matches: 9. Germline-derived CDR1 and CDR2 are MGHRA and YSYEKL. J is TRBJ2-7 and V is TRBV4-1, with 7 bases fitting TRBD2. The sequencing input was blood. This clonotype was sampled from a man under 40 in good health. CDR3 coding DNA: TGCGCCAGCAGCCCCCTTGAGACTAGCATCTACGAGCAGTACTTC. Protein: CASSPLETSIYEQYF.